This passage covers 29 T cell receptor beta chains from one sample sequenced in a study of post-analysis software for immune sequencing data. These receptors' targets are unknown. Presence of unique molecular identifiers characterized the TCR beta cDNA libraries. TCRdb reprocessed the PCR reads with MiXCR, giving one entry per CDR3 protein. The data show 740,000 or so distinct CDR3 sequences, with around 50% seen just once and 4% to 5.5% held by the top ten. Study-wide points: Roughly 5 TRBV segments were significantly more frequent in patients than in controls. TRBV5-6, TRBV5-1 and TRBV20-1 were among these segments.

The source material was blood. These receptors were taken from a girl aged 5-17 years with multiple sclerosis.

CDR3 sequence (DNA): TGCGCCAGCAGCTTGTCCTCATCCCTCTCCTACGAGCAGTACTTC. Protein: CASSLSSSLSYEQYF. The V gene is TRBV5-1, the J gene TRBJ2-7; no firm D call. CDR1 and CDR2 (germline): SGHRS, YFSETQ. This CDR3 has 15 residues. V lost 1 base and J lost 0, with 11 bases in between.

This sequence joins TRBV4-1 and TRBJ2-1; D gene ambiguous. Looked up from germline, CDR1 is MGHRA and CDR2 is YSYEKL. The CDR3 is 15 amino acids. Trimming cost V 4 bases and J 0 bases, with 10 bases left between them. The CDR3 coding sequence is TGCGCCAGCAGCCTACCTGATAACTCCTACAATGAGCAGTTCTTC. Translation gives CASSLPDNSYNEQFF.

This chain uses TRBV6-7 with TRBJ2-4, with D possibly matching TRBD1 (5 bases). TRBV6-7 is labeled an ORF, and its function is uncertain. This CDR3 is built from 11 residues. With 6 bases removed from V and 14 bases from J, the gap between germline ends came to 14 bases. CDR3 region: CASRYGGREYF. DNA of the CDR3: TGTGCCAGCAGGTACGGCGGCAGGGAGTACTTC.

V is TRBV7-7 and J is TRBJ2-1; D possibly corresponds to TRBD2 (6 bases). Trimming cost V 5 bases and J 8 bases, with 19 bases left between them. Germline V lookup: CDR1 SSHAT, CDR2 FNYEAQ (reference sequence). The CDR3 length is 15 residues. In DNA form, the CDR3 reads TGTGCCAGCAGCCGTGGGGGGTCTCCGGGGCATGAGCAGTTCTTC. Residues: CASSRGGSPGHEQFF.

V and J are TRBV12-5 and TRBJ2-1; 10 nucleotides line up with TRBD2. The CDR3 runs 15 residues. Per the germline V gene, CDR1 is LGHNT and CDR2 is FRNRAP. Trimming removed 1 base from V and 8 bases from J; junction bases left unmatched: 5. The CDR3 region is CASGLGGTSAYEQFF. Here the CDR3 DNA reads TGTGCTAGTGGTTTGGGCGGGACTAGCGCTTATGAGCAGTTCTTC.

This clonotype has just one count. The rearrangement joins TRBV20-1 to TRBJ2-1; TRBD1 aligns across 7 bases. The CDR3 is 14 amino acids. J lost 5 bases, V lost 1 base, and 5 bases had no gene match. CDR1 is DFQATT, CDR2 SNEGSKA, per germline (reference sequence). The CDR3, as DNA: TGCAGTGCTAGAGGCAGGGGGATTAACAATGAGCAGTTCTTC. Its protein is CSARGRGINNEQFF.

This clonotype was seen a few times. The rearrangement links TRBV15 to TRBJ2-3; 7 bases fit TRBD1. The length of the CDR3 is 16 residues. V trimming: 1 base; J trimming: 5 bases; junction bases outside the gene matches: 9. Per the germline V gene, CDR1 is LNHNV and CDR2 is YYDKDF (reference sequence). CDR3 coding DNA: TGTGCCACCAGCAGAGTGAAGGGGGCAGTCGGAGATACGCAGTATTTT. It codes for CATSRVKGAVGDTQYF.

There are a few counts of this clonotype. The CDR3 sequence is CASSWDYYEQYF. In nucleotides, the CDR3 is TGCGCCAGCAGCTGGGACTATTACGAGCAGTACTTC. V is TRBV5-1 and J is TRBJ2-7; 7 nucleotides agree with TRBD2. Unmatched junction bases numbered 1, after V lost 3 bases and J lost 4 bases. Germline V gene lookup returns CDR1 SGHRS and CDR2 YFSETQ. This CDR3 is 12 amino acids long.

This clonotype was found a few times. This rearrangement joins TRBV29-1 to TRBJ1-1; D gene uncertain. Trimming took 4 bases from V and 1 from J, leaving 7 bases between them. Germline lookup yields CDR1 SQVTM and CDR2 ANQGSEA. This CDR3 comprises 12 residues. As DNA, the CDR3 is TGCAGCGTTGGCGACCGGAACACTGAAGCTTTCTTT. Translating it yields CSVGDRNTEAFF.

This clonotype was picked up a small number of times. The gene calls are TRBV20-1 and TRBJ1-1, with D maybe TRBD1 (5 bases). The ends were cut back, 3 bases at V and 1 base at J, with 12 bases in the middle. This CDR3 has 14 amino acids. The V gene's germline CDR1 is DFQATT and CDR2 SNEGSKA (reference sequence). For the CDR3, the DNA is TGCAGTGCTAGCCTCGGGGCTGGGAACACTGAAGCTTTCTTT. It specifies CSASLGAGNTEAFF.

The CDR3: CASSSSWDRAAETQYF. The CDR3 DNA reads TGTGCCAGCAGTTCATCCTGGGACAGGGCGGCAGAGACCCAGTACTTC. The rearrangement joins TRBV27 to TRBJ2-5; 9 bases are a match to TRBD1. The CDR3 spans 16 residues. The ends lost 4 bases at V and 4 bases at J; junction bases unmatched: 10. Germline-derived CDR1 and CDR2 are MNHEY and SMNVEV (reference sequence).

In DNA, the CDR3 is TGTGCCAGCAGTTTAGCGCGGTTAGGTACCTACGAGCAGTACTTC. Amino acid sequence: CASSLARLGTYEQYF. This chain links TRBV12-3 or TRBV12-4 with TRBJ2-7; no definite D call. The CDR3 spans 15 residues. Trimming removed 0 bases from V and 2 bases from J, with 11 bases in between.

This chain connects TRBV9 to TRBJ1-5, with a weak D call TRBD1 (5 bases). Germline-derived CDR1 and CDR2 are SGDLS and YYNGEE. CDR3 size: 14 residues. Trimming cost V 3 bases and J 4 bases, with 11 bases left between them. CDR3 coding DNA: TGTGCCAGCAGCGAGGGGACGGGGAATCAGCCCCAGCATTTT. Its protein product is CASSEGTGNQPQHF.

The rearrangement uses TRBV7-9 and TRBJ2-1, with TRBD1 matching 9 bases. The CDR3 covers 14 residues. In germline, CDR1 is SEHNR, CDR2 FQNEAQ (reference sequence). The V gene end was trimmed by 5 bases and the J gene end by 13 bases; junction bases not matched to a gene: 12. The CDR3 DNA follows: TGTGCCAGCAGCCTCCGACAGGGGGAAGAGACCCAGTTCTTC. Its protein is CASSLRQGEETQFF.

The V and J genes are TRBV12-3 or TRBV12-4 and TRBJ1-5; TRBD1 matches at 7 bases. The CDR3 is 18 residues long. Trimming took 5 bases from V and 0 from J; bases not matched to a gene: 13. The CDR3 DNA reads TGTGCCAGCAGTCCAGACAGGGAGAGGCCAAATAGCAATCAGCCCCAGCATTTT. Protein sequence: CASSPDRERPNSNQPQHF.

The J gene is TRBJ2-1, the V gene TRBV12-3 or TRBV12-4, with a possible D match to TRBD2 (6 bases). The CDR3 has 15 residues. Trimming took 11 bases from V and 8 from J, leaving 25 bases between them. CDR3: CALGPTVNTGDEQFF. The CDR3, as DNA: TGTGCCCTGGGCCCGACAGTTAACACGGGGGATGAGCAGTTCTTC.

This rearrangement joins TRBV5-4 to TRBJ2-3, with D perhaps being TRBD1 or TRBD2 (5 bases each). CDR1 and CDR2 from the germline V gene are SGHNT and YYREEE (reference sequence). The CDR3 spans 16 residues. Trimming removed 3 bases from V and 2 bases from J, with 16 bases in between. The CDR3 region is CASSSPGAPVTDTQYF. Here the CDR3 DNA reads TGTGCCAGCAGCTCTCCCGGGGCCCCCGTCACAGATACGCAGTATTTT.

The chain carries TRBV12-3 or TRBV12-4 and TRBJ1-1, with D unresolved. The CDR3 covers 13 residues. V was shortened by 8 bases and J by 1 base, with 11 bases between the two germline ends. In nucleotides, the CDR3 is TGTGCCAGCGGACTCAGAGCGAACACTGAAGCTTTCTTT. Amino acids: CASGLRANTEAFF.

V gene TRBV10-3 combines with J gene TRBJ2-7; 9 nucleotides agree with TRBD1. This CDR3 spans 14 amino acids. The germline V gene encodes CDR1 ENHRY and CDR2 SYGVKD. J gave up 5 bases and V 6 bases, and 8 bases lay outside the gene matches. The DNA for the CDR3 is TGTGCCATCAGCCCCTCGGACAGGGGCCACGAGCAGTACTTC. Its translation is CAISPSDRGHEQYF.

The chain recombines TRBV15 with TRBJ2-1; D remains unclear. Trimming stripped 0 bases from V and 2 bases from J, with 8 bases between. Germline V gives CDR1 LNHNV, CDR2 YYDKDF (reference sequence). The CDR3 covers 15 residues. The CDR3 coding sequence is TGTGCCACCAGCAGAGAGACTGACCCCTACAATGAGCAGTTCTTC. This codes for CATSRETDPYNEQFF.

The chain recombines TRBV4-1 with TRBJ2-7, with 8 bases that match TRBD1. The J segment lost 0 bases and the V segment lost 4 bases, leaving 8 bases of the junction unmatched. The CDR3 runs 16 residues. Per germline, CDR1 MGHRA and CDR2 YSYEKL. CDR3 residues: CASSLLTGVSSYEQYF. The CDR3 coding sequence is TGCGCCAGCAGCCTACTGACAGGGGTGAGCTCCTACGAGCAGTACTTC.

This clonotype occurred a few times. This chain links TRBV6-2 or TRBV6-3 with TRBJ2-5, with TRBD2 matching 8 bases. The V gene end was trimmed by 4 bases and the J gene end by 3 bases; junction bases not matched to a gene: 10. Germline values: CDR1 MNHEY, CDR2 SVGEGT. This CDR3 is 16 amino acids long. The DNA for the CDR3 is TGTGCCAGCAGTTCGCCGCCGCCGGGACTAGAAGAGACCCAGTACTTC. It codes for CASSSPPPGLEETQYF.

This chain uses TRBV20-1 with TRBJ2-3; weak D call: TRBD2 (6 bases). Germline V CDR1 and CDR2: DFQATT, SNEGSKA (reference sequence). Trimming cost V 2 bases and J 4 bases, with 10 bases left between them. The length of the CDR3 is 13 residues. The CDR3 region is CSARFGGADTQYF. The CDR3 region has the DNA TGCAGTGCTAGATTTGGAGGGGCAGATACGCAGTATTTT.

This clonotype was counted a few times. The chain couples TRBV7-9 to TRBJ2-1; D may match TRBD1 or TRBD2 (5 bases each). The CDR3 totals 13 residues. CDR1 and CDR2 from the germline V gene are SEHNR and FQNEAQ (reference sequence). The ends were cut back, 0 bases at V and 7 bases at J, with 7 bases in the middle. CDR3 bases: TGTGCCAGCAGCTTAGCTTGGGGGAATGAGCAGTTCTTC. It codes for CASSLAWGNEQFF. Combining the CDR3 with reference TRBV7-9 and TRBJ2-1 gives the whole variable domain DTGVSQNPRHKITKRGQNVTFRCDPISEHNRLYWYRQTLGQGPEFLTYFQNEAQLEKSRLLSDRFSAERPKGSFSTLEIQRTEQGDSAMYLCASSLAWGNEQFFGPGTRLTVL.

The chain recombines TRBV12-3 or TRBV12-4 with TRBJ1-2; D is undetermined. Trimming left V 3 bases short and J 8 bases short, with 7 bases between. This CDR3 is 11 amino acids long. In nucleotides, the CDR3 is TGTGCCAGCAGTTTTCGGTCCGGCTACACCTTC. Translation: CASSFRSGYTF.

The gene calls are TRBV20-1 and TRBJ2-1; 11 bases align to TRBD2. Germline assignment: CDR1 DFQATT and CDR2 SNEGSKA (reference sequence). The CDR3 is 16 residues long. Trimming took 4 bases from V and 7 from J; bases not matched to a gene: 12. The CDR3 coding sequence is TGCAGTGCTAATATGCTAGCGGGAGGTCCGAAGAATGAGCAGTTCTTC. Its translation: CSANMLAGGPKNEQFF.

This chain connects TRBV27 to TRBJ2-1, with 8 bases identical to TRBD1. This CDR3 has 15 amino acids. V lost 5 bases, J lost 6 bases, and 9 bases stayed unmatched. CDR1 MNHEY and CDR2 SMNVEV come from the germline V gene (reference sequence). CDR3 DNA: TGTGCCAGCAGTCAACAGGGGGGAGCGGGCAATGAGCAGTTCTTC. Protein: CASSQQGGAGNEQFF.

V usage is TRBV5-6 and J usage is TRBJ1-1; TRBD1 matches at 8 bases. V gave up 0 bases and J gave up 0 bases; unmatched junction bases: 4. The germline CDR1 and CDR2 sequences are SGHDT and YYEEEE. This CDR3 is 16 amino acids long. CDR3 sequence reads: CASSLEYRGMNTEAFF. CDR3 coding DNA: TGTGCCAGCAGCTTGGAGTACAGGGGGATGAACACTGAAGCTTTCTTT.

This clonotype has a handful of counts. V usage is TRBV20-1 and J usage is TRBJ2-7, with TRBD2 as a possible D gene (6 bases). The CDR3 sequence is 14 residues long. CDR1 and CDR2 from the germline V gene are DFQATT and SNEGSKA (reference sequence). Trimming removed 6 bases at V and 1 base at J, with 16 bases between. The CDR3 coding sequence is TGCAGTGCCCGACGGAGGGTATCTTCCTACGAGCAGTACTTC. Translated, it gives CSARRRVSSYEQYF.